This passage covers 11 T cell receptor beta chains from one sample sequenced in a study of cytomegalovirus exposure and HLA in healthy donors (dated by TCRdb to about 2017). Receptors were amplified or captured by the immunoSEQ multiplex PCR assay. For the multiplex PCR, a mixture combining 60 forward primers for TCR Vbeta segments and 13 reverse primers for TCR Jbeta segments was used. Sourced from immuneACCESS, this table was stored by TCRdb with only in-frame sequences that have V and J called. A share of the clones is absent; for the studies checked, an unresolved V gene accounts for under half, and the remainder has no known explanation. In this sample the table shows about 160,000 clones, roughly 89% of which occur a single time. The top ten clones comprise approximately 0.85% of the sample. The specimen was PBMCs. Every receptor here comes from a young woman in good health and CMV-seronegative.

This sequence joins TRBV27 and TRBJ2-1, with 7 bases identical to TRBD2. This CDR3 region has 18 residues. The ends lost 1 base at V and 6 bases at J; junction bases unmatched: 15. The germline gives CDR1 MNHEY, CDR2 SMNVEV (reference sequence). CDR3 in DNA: TGTGCCAGCAGTTTATGGGCGGGAGCGCTAGGGAATACCAATGAGCAGTTCTTC. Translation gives CASSLWAGALGNTNEQFF.

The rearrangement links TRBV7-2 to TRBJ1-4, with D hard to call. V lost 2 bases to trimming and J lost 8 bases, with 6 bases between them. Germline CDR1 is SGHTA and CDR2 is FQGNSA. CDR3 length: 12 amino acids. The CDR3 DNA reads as TGTGCCAGCAGCTTACGGCGGGAAAAACTGTTTTTT. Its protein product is CASSLRREKLFF. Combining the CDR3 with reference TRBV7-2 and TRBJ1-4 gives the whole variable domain GAGVSQSPSNKVTEKGKDVELRCDPISGHTALYWYRQSLGQGLEFLIYFQGNSAPDKSGLPSDRFSAERTGGSVSTLTIQRTQQEDSAVYLCASSLRREKLFFGSGTQLSVL.

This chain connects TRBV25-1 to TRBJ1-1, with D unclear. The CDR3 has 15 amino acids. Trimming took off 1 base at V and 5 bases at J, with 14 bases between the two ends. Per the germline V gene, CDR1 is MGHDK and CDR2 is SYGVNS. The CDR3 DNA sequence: TGTGCCAGCAGTGAATTGAGAGGGAGTTATACTGAAGCTTTCTTT. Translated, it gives CASSELRGSYTEAFF.

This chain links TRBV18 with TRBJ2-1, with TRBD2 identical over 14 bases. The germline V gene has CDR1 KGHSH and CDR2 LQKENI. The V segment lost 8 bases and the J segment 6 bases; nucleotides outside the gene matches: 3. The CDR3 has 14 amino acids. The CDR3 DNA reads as TGTGCCAGCACCGGACTAGCGGGAGGCAATGAGCAGTTCTTC. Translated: CASTGLAGGNEQFF.

CDR3 nucleotide sequence: TGCGCCAGCAGTGCTACAACGGGACAGGGGGCGGGCGAGCAGTACTTC. Amino acid sequence: CASSATTGQGAGEQYF. The chain uses TRBV5-1 and TRBJ2-7; 12 nucleotides match TRBD1. Trimming cost V 5 bases and J 6 bases; bases outside gene matches: 12. The V gene's germline CDR1 is SGHRS and CDR2 YFSETQ. There are 16 residues in the CDR3.

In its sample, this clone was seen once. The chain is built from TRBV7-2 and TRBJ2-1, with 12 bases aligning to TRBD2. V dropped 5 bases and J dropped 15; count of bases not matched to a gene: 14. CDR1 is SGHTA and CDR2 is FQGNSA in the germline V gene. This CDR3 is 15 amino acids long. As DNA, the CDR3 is TGTGCCAGCAGCCGACCCCCAATGACTAGCGGGAGCTCGTTCTTC. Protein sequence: CASSRPPMTSGSSFF.

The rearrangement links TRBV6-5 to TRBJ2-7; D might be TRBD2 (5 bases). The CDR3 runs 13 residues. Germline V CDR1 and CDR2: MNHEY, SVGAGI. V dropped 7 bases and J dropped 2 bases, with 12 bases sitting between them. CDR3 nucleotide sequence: TGTGCCAGCATTGGACTGAAACCCTACGAGCAGTACTTC. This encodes CASIGLKPYEQYF.

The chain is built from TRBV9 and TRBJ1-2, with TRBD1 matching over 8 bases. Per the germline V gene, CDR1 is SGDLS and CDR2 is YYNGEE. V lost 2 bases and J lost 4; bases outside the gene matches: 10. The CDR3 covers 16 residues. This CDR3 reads CASSVGQGHTGYGYTF. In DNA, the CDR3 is TGTGCCAGCAGCGTCGGACAGGGCCATACGGGCTATGGCTACACCTTC.

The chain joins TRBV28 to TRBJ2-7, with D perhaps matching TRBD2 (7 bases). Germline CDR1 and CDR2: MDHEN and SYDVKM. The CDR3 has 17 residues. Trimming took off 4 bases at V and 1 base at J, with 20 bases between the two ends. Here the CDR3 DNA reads TGTGCCAGCAGTTCAGGCGAGGCGGGGGCCTGGTCCTACGAGCAGTACTTC. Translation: CASSSGEAGAWSYEQYF.

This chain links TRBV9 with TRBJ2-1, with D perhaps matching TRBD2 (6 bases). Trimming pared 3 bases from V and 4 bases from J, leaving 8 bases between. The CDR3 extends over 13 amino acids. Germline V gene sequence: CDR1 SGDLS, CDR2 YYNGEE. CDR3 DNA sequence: TGTGCCAGCAGCGACGGGACTTACAATGAGCAGTTCTTC. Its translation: CASSDGTYNEQFF.

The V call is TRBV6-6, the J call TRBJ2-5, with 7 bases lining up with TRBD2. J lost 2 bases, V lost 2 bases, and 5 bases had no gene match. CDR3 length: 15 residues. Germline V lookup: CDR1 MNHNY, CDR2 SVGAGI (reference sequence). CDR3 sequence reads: CASSYAASGQETQYF. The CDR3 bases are TGTGCCAGCAGTTACGCGGCTAGCGGTCAAGAGACCCAGTACTTC.